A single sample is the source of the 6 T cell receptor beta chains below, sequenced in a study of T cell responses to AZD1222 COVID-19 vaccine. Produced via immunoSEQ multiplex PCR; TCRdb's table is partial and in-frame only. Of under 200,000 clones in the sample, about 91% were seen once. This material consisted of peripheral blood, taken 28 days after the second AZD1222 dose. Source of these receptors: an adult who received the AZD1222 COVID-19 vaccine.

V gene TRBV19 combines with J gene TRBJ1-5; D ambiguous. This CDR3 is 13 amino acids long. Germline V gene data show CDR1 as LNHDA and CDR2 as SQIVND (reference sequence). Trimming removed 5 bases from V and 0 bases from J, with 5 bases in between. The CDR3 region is CASSDVSNQPQHF. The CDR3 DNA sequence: TGTGCCAGTAGTGACGTTAGCAATCAGCCCCAGCATTTT.

As DNA, the CDR3 is TGCAGCGTGGGACAGGGTTCGAACACCGGGGAGCTGTTTTTT. Translating gives CSVGQGSNTGELFF. J is TRBJ2-2 and V is TRBV29-1; TRBD1 matches at 9 bases. The CDR3 covers 14 residues. Germline CDR1 SQVTM, CDR2 ANQGSEA. V shed 6 bases and J 0 bases; nucleotides not matched to a gene: 2.

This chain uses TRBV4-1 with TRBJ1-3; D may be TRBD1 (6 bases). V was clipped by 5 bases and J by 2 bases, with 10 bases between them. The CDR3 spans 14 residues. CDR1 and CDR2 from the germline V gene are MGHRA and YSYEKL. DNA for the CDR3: TGCGCCAGCAGCGAAGGGGGGACTGGAAACACCATATATTTT. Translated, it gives CASSEGGTGNTIYF.

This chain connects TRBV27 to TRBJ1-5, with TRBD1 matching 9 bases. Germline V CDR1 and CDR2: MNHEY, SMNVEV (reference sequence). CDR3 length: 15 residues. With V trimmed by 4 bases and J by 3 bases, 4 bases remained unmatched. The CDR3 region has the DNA TGTGCCAGCAGTTCCGGGACAGGGACCAATCAGCCCCAGCATTTT. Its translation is CASSSGTGTNQPQHF.

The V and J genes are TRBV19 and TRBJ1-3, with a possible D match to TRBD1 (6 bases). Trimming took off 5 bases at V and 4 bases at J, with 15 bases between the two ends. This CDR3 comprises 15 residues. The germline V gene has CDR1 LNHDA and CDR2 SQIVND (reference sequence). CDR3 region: CASSEYRVDGNTIYF. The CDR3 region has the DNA TGTGCCAGTAGTGAATACAGGGTCGACGGAAACACCATATATTTT.

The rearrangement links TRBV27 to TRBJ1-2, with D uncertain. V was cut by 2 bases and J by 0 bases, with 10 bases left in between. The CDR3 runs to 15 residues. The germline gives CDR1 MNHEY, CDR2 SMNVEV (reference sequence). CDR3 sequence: CASSLVLGANYGYTF. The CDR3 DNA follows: TGTGCCAGCAGTTTAGTACTGGGAGCTAACTATGGCTACACCTTC.